This is a list of T cell receptor beta chains from one sample in a study of lymphopenia after photon versus proton radiotherapy. Clones were read by immunoSEQ multiplex PCR, and TCRdb kept only the in-frame ones, dropping some. This table holds tens of thousands of clones, approximately 87% found once. The source was peripheral blood, collected from a patient treated with proton-based radiotherapy. These receptors came from an older man with esophageal cancer. The CDR3 runs from the conserved cysteine through the conserved F or W. The D gene is left open where the match is weak. The size entry is marked missing in some rows and otherwise reads once, few, many or a size class.

j_call	clone_size	v_call	d_call	cdr3_nt	cdr3_aa
TRBJ1-4	.	TRBV6-1	TRBD1	TGTGCCAGCAGTGGCCGTGGGACAGGGGTCGAAAAACTGTTTTTT	CASSGRGTGVEKLFF
TRBJ2-2	once	TRBV5-5	TRBD1	TGTGCCGGGGGACAGGGGAACACCGGGGAGCTGTTTTTT	CAGGQGNTGELFF
TRBJ1-1	.	TRBV5-1	.	TGCGCCAGCAGCTGGGGGGCATCGAACACTGAAGCTTTCTTT	CASSWGASNTEAFF
TRBJ2-7	.	TRBV5-5	.	TGTGCCAGCAGCTTCCAGGGAGGAGGCTACGAGCAGTACTTC	CASSFQGGGYEQYF
TRBJ2-6	.	TRBV5-6	.	TGTGCCAGCAGCTTGTGGGGCCGGGTCTCTGGGGCCAACGTCCTGACTTTC	CASSLWGRVSGANVLTF
TRBJ1-1	.	TRBV9	.	TGTGCCAGCAGCGTGTTACAGGTTCCCGAATTGGGAGCTTTCTTT	CASSVLQVPELGAFF
TRBJ1-4	.	TRBV10-3	TRBD1	TGTGCCATCAGTATCCCCCCAGGGGGAATACGTGAAAAACTGTTTTTT	CAISIPPGGIREKLFF
TRBJ1-2	.	TRBV7-2	.	TGTGCCAGCAGCCCGAATCCGGGACACATCTATGGCTACACCTTC	CASSPNPGHIYGYTF
TRBJ2-5	.	TRBV4-1	.	TGCGCCAGCAGCCAGGCCTACCCAACGCAAGAGACCCAGTACTTC	CASSQAYPTQETQYF
TRBJ2-7	.	TRBV6-5	.	TGTGCCAGCAGTGTGGGGAGGGAGCAGTACTTC	CASSVGREQYF
TRBJ2-1	once	TRBV11-3	TRBD1	TGTGCCAGCAGCTCCCGGACAGGGGGTGGTAATGAGCAGTTCTTC	CASSSRTGGGNEQFF
TRBJ2-7	.	TRBV9	TRBD2	TGTGCCAGCAGCGCCAGGCCTAGCGGGCTGTCCTACGAGCAGTACTTC	CASSARPSGLSYEQYF
TRBJ1-5	once	TRBV19	.	TGTGCCAGTAGCTCAGAGGGGGTTCAGCCCCAGCATTTT	CASSSEGVQPQHF
TRBJ2-1	few	TRBV10-3	TRBD2	TGTGCCATCAGTGGCTCGAGGAGCGGGAGCTCCTACAATGAGCAGTTCTTC	CAISGSRSGSSYNEQFF
TRBJ2-7	.	TRBV18	.	TGTGCCAGCTCACCGGTGGAGCTCGGGGAGCAGTACTTC	CASSPVELGEQYF
TRBJ2-7	.	TRBV2	.	TGTGCCAGCATTAGCGGCCTCTCCTACGAGCAGTACTTC	CASISGLSYEQYF
TRBJ2-7	.	TRBV7-9	TRBD2	TGTGCCAGCAGCCACCCAGCGGGGGGGCCAGGTTACGAGCAGTACTTC	CASSHPAGGPGYEQYF
TRBJ1-5	once	TRBV7-2	.	TGTGCCAGCAGCCCGCGCATCGTCAGCAATCAGCCCCAGCATTTT	CASSPRIVSNQPQHF
TRBJ1-5	.	TRBV14	.	TGTGCCAGCAGCCAAGCCATGAATCAGCCCCAGCATTTT	CASSQAMNQPQHF
TRBJ1-5	.	TRBV29-1	.	TGCAGCGTTGTGATCAGGGTAGGTCAGCCCCAGCATTTT	CSVVIRVGQPQHF
TRBJ2-5	.	TRBV5-6	.	TGTGCCAGCAGCCTGGCGTTGGGGTTGCGGTACTTC	CASSLALGLRYF
TRBJ2-1	.	TRBV11-2	TRBD1	TGTGCCAGCAGCCCGGACAGGGGGTTCTACAATGAGCAGTTCTTC	CASSPDRGFYNEQFF